This TCR beta chain stems from a study of T cells in Graves' hyperthyroidism and ophthalmopathy. Study-wide points: Model predictions of ophthalmopathy came a median about six months before onset.

As concerns this clonotype: What it binds is unknown.

What was amplified from RNA transcripts were TCR beta CDR3 regions. The HTBI primer set drove a first-round RT-PCR of the TCR CDR3. MiXCR, run by TCRdb on the multiplex PCR reads, gives a single entry per CDR3 protein. The sample has about 420,000 distinct CDR3 sequences, roughly 13% seen once. Between the trimmed V and J ends, which lost 10 bases and 6 bases, there was a span of 16 bases. CDR1 and CDR2 (germline): MNHNS, SASEGT. The CDR3 runs 14 residues. The sequenced sample consisted of blood. The chain recombines TRBV6-1 with TRBJ1-6; TRBD1 is a possible D gene (5 bases). The TCR originated in a woman younger than 30 with Graves' hyperthyroidism. In DNA form, the CDR3 reads TGTGCCATTCATCCAGGGTTTGTTAATTCACCCCTCCACTTT. This sequence encodes CAIHPGFVNSPLHF.